This T cell receptor beta chain was identified in a study of blood T cell repertoires in COVID-19. Study details: In each case, the material was cDNA or gDNA derived from T cells, B-cell-depleted T cells, or PBMCs.

The CDR3 sequence is 14 residues long. Libraries were prepared by immunoSEQ multiplex PCR; TCRdb keeps only in-frame clonotypes and omits some of them. The table records 250,000 to 350,000 clones, 89% of them present only once. This clonotype originated in a woman aged 60-75 years with acute or convalescent COVID-19. The chain joins TRBV21-1 to TRBJ1-4; TRBD1, the table's D call, lacks a check against the DNA. TRBV21-1 is a listed pseudogene. The material sequenced was peripheral blood. CDR3 nucleotides: TGTGCCAGCAGCAAACAGGGCAGGAGTGAAAAACTGTTTTTT. Translation gives CASSKQGRSEKLFF.